These 9 T cell receptor beta chains came from one sample sequenced in a study of T cell responses to AZD1222 COVID-19 vaccine. TCRdb's copy holds only in-frame clones and misses some; the assay was immunoSEQ multiplex PCR. The sample holds approximately 130,000 clones, roughly nine tenths seen once. Specimen: peripheral blood, collected 28 days after the second AZD1222 dose. All receptors come from an adult who received the AZD1222 COVID-19 vaccine.

The chain carries TRBV7-2 and TRBJ1-1; 9 nucleotides agree with TRBD1. CDR3 length equals 15 residues. The germline V gene has CDR1 SGHTA and CDR2 FQGNSA. J was trimmed by 2 bases and V by 5 bases; bases with no gene match: 6. CDR3 in DNA: TGTGCCAGCAGCCCCGGGACAGGGCAAAACACTGAAGCTTTCTTT. Protein product: CASSPGTGQNTEAFF.

The genes are TRBV30 and TRBJ1-2; D might be TRBD1 (6 bases). This CDR3 spans 13 amino acids. V lost 6 bases, J lost 4 bases, and 15 bases lay in between. Looked up from germline, CDR1 is GTSNPN and CDR2 is SVGIG (reference sequence). The CDR3 sequence: CACSQGWGYGYTF. CDR3 sequence (DNA): TGTGCCTGTTCCCAGGGGTGGGGCTATGGCTACACCTTC.

This clone was counted a single time. V is TRBV10-3 and J is TRBJ1-5; 9 bases agree with TRBD1. The junction had 2 bases not matched to a gene; V was cut back by 0 bases and J by 5 bases. CDR1 and CDR2 (germline): ENHRY, SYGVKD. This CDR3 contains 15 residues. The CDR3 DNA sequence: TGTGCCATCAGTGAGTCGGGACAGGGAGATCAGCCCCAGCATTTT. Translation gives CAISESGQGDQPQHF.

The V gene is TRBV5-1, the J gene TRBJ1-4, with 7 bases that match TRBD1. There are 17 residues in the CDR3. The V segment lost 3 bases and the J segment 2 bases; nucleotides outside the gene matches: 10. The germline gives CDR1 SGHRS, CDR2 YFSETQ. This chain's CDR3 is CASSSTTGARTNEKLFF. The CDR3, as DNA: TGCGCCAGCAGCTCTACCACAGGGGCGAGGACTAATGAAAAACTGTTTTTT.

The chain links TRBV7-9 to TRBJ1-1; D may be TRBD1 (5 bases). The CDR3 has 14 residues. Germline CDR1 reads SEHNR; CDR2 reads FQNEAQ (reference sequence). The V gene lost 1 base and the J gene lost 4 bases, with 10 bases spanning the gap. CDR3 sequence reads: CASSLVQGGTEAFF. In nucleotides, the CDR3 is TGTGCCAGCAGCTTAGTTCAGGGAGGCACTGAAGCTTTCTTT.

The rearrangement links TRBV5-1 to TRBJ2-5; no firm D call. Germline CDR1 SGHRS, CDR2 YFSETQ. With 3 bases removed from V and 5 bases from J, the gap between germline ends came to 20 bases. The CDR3 length is 16 residues. The CDR3 DNA sequence: TGCGCCAGCAGCTCGTTTCGACCCAACCTAAGGGAGACCCAGTACTTC. Its protein is CASSSFRPNLRETQYF.

The chain uses TRBV9 and TRBJ1-1; TRBD1 might be the D (6 bases). Germline CDR1 SGDLS, CDR2 YYNGEE. Trimming cost V 0 bases and J 3 bases, with 9 bases left between them. The length of the CDR3 is 14 residues. In nucleotides, the CDR3 is TGTGCCAGCAGCGTAGAGCCAGGGGACACTGAAGCTTTCTTT. Residues: CASSVEPGDTEAFF.

V and J are TRBV2 and TRBJ1-3; a weak D match, TRBD1 (6 bases). There are 15 residues in the CDR3. V dropped 1 base and J dropped 4 bases, with 11 bases sitting between them. The germline CDR1 and CDR2 sequences are SNHLY and FYNNEI. The CDR3: CASSEVRGDGNTIYF. CDR3 bases: TGTGCCAGCAGTGAAGTAAGGGGGGACGGAAACACCATATATTTT.

The chain uses TRBV4-1 and TRBJ1-5; tentative D call: TRBD1 (5 bases). This CDR3 comprises 16 residues. Germline V gene data show CDR1 as MGHRA and CDR2 as YSYEKL. V was pared by 3 bases and J by 0 bases, with 12 bases between. The CDR3 DNA follows: TGCGCCAGCAGCCAGGGGACGGCTTATAGCAATCAGCCCCAGCATTTT. Translated: CASSQGTAYSNQPQHF.